A selection of T cell receptor beta chains follows, all from one sample in a study of T cells after yellow fever vaccination. TCRdb analysed the 5' RACE reads with MiXCR anew, one entry per CDR3 protein. The top ten hold roughly 24% of the sample, which has fewer than 450,000 distinct CDR3 sequences, around 3.9% seen once. The input for sequencing was PBMCs, taken 5 days after the yellow fever booster vaccination. Receptors originate from a man younger than 35 who received the YFV17D yellow fever vaccine. CDR3s include the opening cysteine and the closing phenylalanine or tryptophan. A D gene is named only where the DNA matches it firmly. The size entry is marked missing in some rows and otherwise reads once, few, many or a size class.

V,J,D,size,CDR3,DNA
TRBV29-1,TRBJ2-2,TRBD1,.,CSVHRGGTGELFF,TGCAGCGTCCACAGGGGTGGCACCGGGGAGCTGTTTTTT
TRBV7-2,TRBJ2-3,.,many,CASSFSGGGPDTQYF,TGTGCCAGCAGCTTCTCGGGTGGGGGGCCAGATACGCAGTATTTT
TRBV5-1,TRBJ1-6,.,.,CASSLEGGGVSPLHF,TGCGCCAGCAGCTTGGAGGGAGGGGGAGTTTCACCCCTCCACTTT
TRBV7-2,TRBJ2-1,TRBD2,many,CASRLIAGTFNEQFF,TGTGCCAGCAGATTAATAGCGGGGACCTTCAATGAGCAGTTCTTC
TRBV6-5,TRBJ2-7,.,many,CASSYYPRFYEQYF,TGTGCCAGCAGTTACTACCCACGCTTCTACGAGCAGTACTTC
TRBV10-3,TRBJ2-1,TRBD2,many,CAISELGGGEDNEQFF,TGTGCCATCAGTGAACTTGGCGGGGGGGAGGACAATGAGCAGTTCTTC
TRBV5-1,TRBJ1-4,TRBD1,few,CASSLVGTENEKLFF,TGCGCCAGCAGCTTGGTCGGGACAGAGAATGAAAAACTGTTTTTT
TRBV7-2,TRBJ2-2,.,.,CASSLIWNTGELFF,TGTGCCAGCAGCTTAATATGGAACACCGGGGAGCTGTTTTTT
TRBV12-3/TRBV12-4,TRBJ1-1,.,few,CASRAGDGSAFF,TGTGCCAGCAGGGCCGGGGATGGTTCAGCTTTCTTT
TRBV4-1,TRBJ1-2,.,few,CASSPQWVERGANYGYTF,TGCGCCAGCAGCCCCCAATGGGTGGAACGGGGAGCTAACTATGGCTACACCTTC
TRBV29-1,TRBJ1-1,.,.,CSVVLSGVSAFF,TGCAGCGTTGTACTGTCGGGGGTTTCAGCTTTCTTT
TRBV18,TRBJ1-5,TRBD1,many,CASSQGASGNQPQHF,TGTGCCAGCTCCCAGGGGGCTTCCGGCAATCAGCCCCAGCATTTT
TRBV5-5,TRBJ1-5,.,.,CASSSRGKSNQPQHF,TGTGCCAGCAGCTCCAGGGGAAAAAGCAATCAGCCCCAGCATTTT
TRBV6-6,TRBJ1-3,.,few,CASSSLGTSGNTIYF,TGTGCCAGCAGTTCGCTCGGGACCTCTGGAAACACCATATATTTT
TRBV6-5,TRBJ2-7,.,few,CASSDGPLSVQYF,TGTGCCAGCAGCGACGGGCCGTTAAGCGTGCAGTACTTC